The 22 T cell receptor beta chains given below trace back to one sample, sequenced in a study of T cell responses to AZD1222 COVID-19 vaccine. Some clones are missing from TCRdb's copy, which holds only in-frame ones; the method was immunoSEQ multiplex PCR. The sample yields 150,000 to 200,000 clones, about 90% seen once. Sample: peripheral blood, taken 28 days after the second AZD1222 dose. These receptors were obtained from an adult who received the AZD1222 COVID-19 vaccine.

V and J are TRBV13 and TRBJ1-1, with 7 bases aligning to TRBD1. The CDR3 sequence is 17 residues long. Germline V gives CDR1 PRHDT, CDR2 FYEKMQ (reference sequence). The V segment lost 6 bases and the J segment 0 bases; nucleotides outside the gene matches: 13. The CDR3 DNA sequence: TGTGCCAGCAGAATCCGACAGGGTACACGGATGAACACTGAAGCTTTCTTT. Amino acid sequence: CASRIRQGTRMNTEAFF.

This chain joins TRBV5-1 and TRBJ2-5, with a tentative D call TRBD1 (5 bases). The CDR3 has 15 amino acids. Germline loops: CDR1 SGHRS, CDR2 YFSETQ. The V end lost 2 bases, the J end lost 4 bases, and 15 bases lay between the germline ends. The DNA for the CDR3 is TGCGCCAGCAGCTTTGGCCTAGGGGTCGGAGAGACCCAGTACTTC. Translating it yields CASSFGLGVGETQYF.

The genes are TRBV5-5 and TRBJ2-2, with a weak D call TRBD1 (5 bases). Germline V gene sequence: CDR1 SGHKS, CDR2 YYEKEE (reference sequence). V lost 1 base, J lost 0 bases, and 7 bases lay in between. This CDR3 contains 15 residues. DNA for the CDR3: TGTGCCAGCAGCTTGATAGGGGCGAACACCGGGGAGCTGTTTTTT. It yields the protein CASSLIGANTGELFF.

This rearrangement joins TRBV4-3 to TRBJ1-4; D might be TRBD1 (5 bases). The CDR3 sequence is 18 residues long. CDR1 LGHNA and CDR2 YSLEER come from the germline V gene. Trimming shortened V by 1 base and J by 0 bases, and 15 bases separated the two germline ends. The CDR3 nucleotides are TGCGCCAGCAGCCAAGCCCTGGGGGGGTGGGCAACTAATGAAAAACTGTTTTTT. Translation gives CASSQALGGWATNEKLFF.

The rearrangement joins TRBV11-3 to TRBJ2-5, with 9 positions matching TRBD2. The CDR3 is 17 amino acids. V shed 0 bases, J shed 5 bases, and the junction held 10 bases outside the gene matches. From germline, CDR1 is SGHNT and CDR2 YENEEA. The CDR3 coding sequence is TGTGCCAGCAGCTTAGATGGATCCAGCGGGGGGACGGAGACCCAGTACTTC. Translated: CASSLDGSSGGTETQYF.

V is TRBV6-5 and J is TRBJ1-2, with a weak D call TRBD1 (5 bases). The CDR3 sequence is 16 residues long. V was pared by 0 bases and J by 4 bases, with 15 bases between. The germline V gene encodes CDR1 MNHEY and CDR2 SVGAGI. The CDR3 here is CASSYSIVPGSYGYTF. As DNA, the CDR3 is TGTGCCAGCAGTTACTCTATAGTCCCAGGGTCCTATGGCTACACCTTC.

The chain employs TRBV6-2 or TRBV6-3 and TRBJ2-7; D unresolved. The CDR3 is made up of 15 amino acids. Germline V gives CDR1 MNHEY, CDR2 SVGEGT. V dropped 3 bases and J dropped 3 bases, with 15 bases sitting between them. The CDR3 coding sequence is TGTGCCAGCAGTTATAGGCCCCCCAGCGTCTACGAGCAGTACTTC. This translates into CASSYRPPSVYEQYF.

V and J are TRBV25-1 and TRBJ2-1; no definite D call. V lost 3 bases, J lost 7 bases, and 10 bases lay in between. Germline V lookup: CDR1 MGHDK, CDR2 SYGVNS. The CDR3 extends over 13 amino acids. CDR3 nucleotides: TGTGCCAGCAGTGATTACTCTGTTAATGAGCAGTTCTTC. Its translation: CASSDYSVNEQFF.

This chain uses TRBV2 with TRBJ2-7; 13 nucleotides line up with TRBD2. With 4 bases clipped from V and 12 bases from J, the junction kept 15 bases outside the gene matches. The CDR3 has 16 amino acids. Germline loops: CDR1 SNHLY, CDR2 FYNNEI. The CDR3 region is CASSVQATGTSGDWYF. The CDR3 coding sequence is TGTGCCAGCAGTGTCCAAGCTACCGGGACTAGCGGGGATTGGTACTTC. The full variable domain, completed using reference TRBV2 and TRBJ2-7, is EPEVTQTPSHQVTQMGQEVILRCVPISNHLYFYWYRQILGQKVEFLVSFYNNEISEKSEIFDDQFSVERPDGSNFTLKIRSTKLEDSAMYFCASSVQATGTSGDWYFGPGTRLTVT.

The rearrangement joins TRBV2 to TRBJ1-6, with 7 bases identical to TRBD1. This CDR3 has 13 residues. Germline V gene sequence: CDR1 SNHLY, CDR2 FYNNEI. The CDR3 loop is CASQGDYNSPLHF. The CDR3 DNA reads TGTGCGAGCCAGGGGGACTATAATTCACCCCTCCACTTT.

The V call is TRBV2, the J call TRBJ1-5; 8 positions match TRBD1. Per the germline V gene, CDR1 is SNHLY and CDR2 is FYNNEI. The length of the CDR3 is 15 residues. Unmatched junction bases numbered 7, after V lost 1 base and J lost 8 bases. CDR3 loop: CASSEGTGLWEPQHF. The CDR3 DNA sequence: TGTGCCAGCAGTGAAGGGACAGGGTTGTGGGAGCCCCAGCATTTT.

The chain has TRBV4-3 and TRBJ1-1, with TRBD1 identical over 8 bases. Germline V gene data show CDR1 as LGHNA and CDR2 as YSLEER. CDR3 length: 15 residues. Trimming cost V 3 bases and J 1 base; bases outside gene matches: 4. CDR3 loop: CASSQAGTGNTEAFF. In nucleotides, the CDR3 is TGCGCCAGCAGCCAGGCCGGGACAGGGAACACTGAAGCTTTCTTT.

This chain links TRBV6-5 with TRBJ2-7; D unresolved. The CDR3 covers 15 residues. V dropped 4 bases and J dropped 0 bases, with 13 bases sitting between them. Germline V gene data show CDR1 as MNHEY and CDR2 as SVGAGI. CDR3 sequence: CASSSLTGGSYEQYF. The DNA of the CDR3 is TGTGCCAGCAGTTCTTTGACTGGTGGCTCCTACGAGCAGTACTTC.

The chain uses TRBV6-5 and TRBJ2-5; perhaps TRBD2 as D (7 bases). The V gene's germline CDR1 is MNHEY and CDR2 SVGAGI. V lost 4 bases and J 5 bases, leaving 14 bases between the germline ends. The CDR3 runs to 14 residues. The CDR3 DNA reads TGTGCCAGCAGTTCTGGGGGGGCCGGGGAGACCCAGTACTTC. Protein sequence: CASSSGGAGETQYF.

This chain uses TRBV6-1 with TRBJ1-6, with 10 nucleotides matching TRBD1. The V gene end was trimmed by 0 bases and the J gene end by 5 bases; junction bases not matched to a gene: 7. The CDR3 covers 18 residues. CDR1 MNHNS and CDR2 SASEGT come from the germline V gene. For the CDR3, the DNA is TGTGCCAGCAGTGAAGCTCTCTCCGGACAGGGGGATAATTCACCCCTCCACTTT. Translation gives CASSEALSGQGDNSPLHF.

The chain joins TRBV5-1 to TRBJ1-6; 10 bases fit TRBD1. Trimming removed 4 bases from V and 11 bases from J; junction bases left unmatched: 12. This CDR3 has 16 amino acids. Germline V gene sequence: CDR1 SGHRS, CDR2 YFSETQ. The CDR3 is CASSLRTGGEGTPLHF. The CDR3, as DNA: TGCGCCAGCAGCCTTAGGACAGGGGGAGAGGGGACACCCCTCCACTTT.

The gene calls are TRBV6-2 or TRBV6-3 and TRBJ2-1; TRBD2 aligns across 10 bases. The length of the CDR3 is 13 residues. Germline trimming cut 2 bases from V and 10 bases from J; bases unmatched to any gene: 2. Germline loops: CDR1 MNHEY, CDR2 SVGEGT. In DNA form, the CDR3 reads TGTGCCAGCAGTTACCTACTAGCGGGAGAGCAGTTCTTC. It yields the protein CASSYLLAGEQFF.

The chain carries TRBV11-2 and TRBJ2-7, with 9 bases aligning to TRBD2. CDR1 SGHAT and CDR2 FQNNGV come from the germline V gene. The J segment lost 0 bases and the V segment lost 1 base, leaving 13 bases of the junction unmatched. The CDR3 spans 19 residues. The CDR3, as DNA: TGTGCCAGCAGCTTAGGAGGTCGGAAAGCGGGAGGACTCTCCTACGAGCAGTACTTC. Amino acid sequence: CASSLGGRKAGGLSYEQYF. The whole variable domain, filled in from reference TRBV11-2 and TRBJ2-7, reads EAGVAQSPRYKIIEKRQSVAFWCNPISGHATLYWYQQILGQGPKLLIQFQNNGVVDDSQLPKDRFSAERLKGVDSTLKIQPAKLEDSAVYLCASSLGGRKAGGLSYEQYFGPGTRLTVT.

The table lists this clone with a count of one. The V and J genes are TRBV2 and TRBJ1-6, with D possibly matching TRBD1 (5 bases). Germline CDR1 and CDR2: SNHLY and FYNNEI. There are 13 residues in the CDR3. The V and J ends lost 8 bases and 7 bases respectively, with 12 bases between them. CDR3 amino acids: CASPGRENSPLHF. Written as DNA, the CDR3 is TGTGCCAGCCCGGGACGGGAAAATTCACCCCTCCACTTT.

This chain joins TRBV5-4 and TRBJ1-1; 7 nucleotides align to TRBD1. This CDR3 is built from 16 residues. CDR1 is SGHNT, CDR2 YYREEE, per germline (reference sequence). Trimming at V came to 2 bases and at J to 1 base, leaving 8 bases not matched to a gene. The CDR3 protein is CASSFRTGARNTEAFF. The CDR3 region has the DNA TGTGCCAGCAGCTTCCGGACAGGAGCGCGGAACACTGAAGCTTTCTTT.

The rearrangement uses TRBV19 and TRBJ1-1, with D possibly TRBD1 on 5 matching bases. V shed 4 bases and J shed 4 bases, with 13 bases lying between them. The CDR3 length is 14 residues. The V gene's germline CDR1 is LNHDA and CDR2 SQIVND (reference sequence). CDR3 sequence reads: CASSNRGVATEAFF. Here the CDR3 DNA reads TGTGCCAGTAGTAATCGGGGGGTGGCCACTGAAGCTTTCTTT.

The chain joins TRBV5-4 to TRBJ2-7, with no clear D. The CDR3 contains 12 residues. CDR1 is SGHNT and CDR2 is YYREEE in the germline V gene (reference sequence). The V gene lost 0 bases and the J gene lost 5 bases, with 6 bases spanning the gap. The CDR3: CASSLEMNEQYF. The DNA for the CDR3 is TGTGCCAGCAGCTTGGAGATGAACGAGCAGTACTTC.